This TCR beta chain was documented in a study of blood T cell repertoires in COVID-19. This CDR3 has 13 amino acids. Germline V gene lookup returns CDR1 SGHRS and CDR2 YFSETQ. V was shortened by 2 bases and J by 5 bases, with 9 bases between the two germline ends. The table came from immunoSEQ multiplex PCR; TCRdb's copy has only in-frame clones and leaves some out. The profile shows fewer than 250,000 clones, 83% of them singletons. The origin of this receptor is a middle-aged woman with active or convalescent COVID-19. What was sequenced was peripheral blood. The gene calls are TRBV5-1 and TRBJ2-3; D is ambiguous. The CDR3 is CASSFPSGDTQYF. In DNA, the CDR3 is TGCGCCAGCAGCTTTCCCTCAGGAGATACGCAGTATTTT.